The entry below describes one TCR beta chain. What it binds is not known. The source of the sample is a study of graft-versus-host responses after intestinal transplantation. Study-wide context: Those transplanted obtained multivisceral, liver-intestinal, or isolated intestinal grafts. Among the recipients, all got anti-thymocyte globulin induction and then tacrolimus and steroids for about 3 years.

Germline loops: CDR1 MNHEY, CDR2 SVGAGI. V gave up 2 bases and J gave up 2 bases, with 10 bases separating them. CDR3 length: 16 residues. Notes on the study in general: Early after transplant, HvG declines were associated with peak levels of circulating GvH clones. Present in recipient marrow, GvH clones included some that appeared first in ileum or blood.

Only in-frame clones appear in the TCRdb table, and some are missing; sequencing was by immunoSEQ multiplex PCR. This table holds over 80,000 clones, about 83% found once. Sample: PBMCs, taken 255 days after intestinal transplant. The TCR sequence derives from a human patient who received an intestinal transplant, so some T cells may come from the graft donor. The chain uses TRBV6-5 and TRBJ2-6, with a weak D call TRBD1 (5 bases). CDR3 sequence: CASSYGSRAGANVLTF. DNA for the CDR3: TGTGCCAGCAGTTACGGATCCAGGGCTGGGGCCAACGTCCTGACTTTC.